These 9 T cell receptor beta chains originate from one sample sequenced in a study of metastatic and nonmetastatic thyroid tumors. Thyroid surgery took place with no prior treatment in any patient. MiXCR re-clonotyped the PCR reads for TCRdb. This sample yields about 11,000 clones, of which around two fifths are seen a single time; about a sixth belongs to the top ten. Material: tumor tissue. These TCRs come from a female donor with papillary thyroid cancer or a benign thyroid nodule (not recorded which). Some clones in this sample may be carry-over from other donors' samples.

The rearrangement joins TRBV4-1 to TRBJ2-7, with TRBD2 as a possible D gene (5 bases). V was clipped by 6 bases and J by 2 bases, with 23 bases between them. Germline assignment: CDR1 MGHRA and CDR2 YSYEKL. The CDR3 covers 17 residues. The chain's CDR3 is CASSKQDMGFGTYEQYF. The CDR3 coding sequence is TGCGCCAGCAGTAAGCAAGATATGGGGTTCGGGACCTACGAGCAGTACTTC.

This clone is labeled as large. The chain carries TRBV28 and TRBJ2-7; perhaps D is TRBD1 or TRBD2 (5 bases each). V gave up 4 bases and J gave up 5 bases, with 15 bases separating them. The CDR3 extends over 14 amino acids. The V gene's germline CDR1 is MDHEN and CDR2 SYDVKM. CDR3 region: CASSSYLEGHEQYF. CDR3 sequence (DNA): TGTGCCAGCAGTTCCTACCTAGAGGGACACGAGCAGTACTTC. The full variable domain, rest sourced from reference TRBV28 and TRBJ2-7, is DVKVTQSSRYLVKRTGEKVFLECVQDMDHENMFWYRQDPGLGLRLIYFSYDVKMKEKGDIPEGYSVSREKKERFSLILESASTNQTSMYLCASSSYLEGHEQYFGPGTRLTVT.

The rearrangement uses TRBV6-5 and TRBJ2-7, with TRBD1 matching 8 bases. Germline V lookup: CDR1 MNHEY, CDR2 SVGAGI. The CDR3 spans 14 residues. V lost 2 bases, J lost 5 bases, and 5 bases stayed unmatched. The CDR3 sequence is CASSYGSGGHEQYF. In DNA form, the CDR3 reads TGTGCCAGCAGTTACGGATCAGGGGGCCACGAGCAGTACTTC.

The V gene is TRBV18, the J gene TRBJ1-6; D is unclear. Deletions cut 2 bases from V and 5 bases from J, with 13 bases between. The CDR3 loop spans 16 amino acids. Germline CDR1 KGHSH, CDR2 LQKENI. Here the CDR3 reads CASSPGVGANNSPLHF. As DNA, the CDR3 is TGTGCCAGCTCACCAGGGGTGGGAGCCAATAATTCACCCCTCCACTTT.

CDR3 region: CASSLLGDYGYTF. CDR3 DNA sequence: TGTGCCAGCAGTTTGTTGGGGGACTATGGCTACACCTTC. V is TRBV28 and J is TRBJ1-2; D possibly corresponds to TRBD1 (5 bases). The CDR3 spans 13 residues. Per germline, CDR1 MDHEN and CDR2 SYDVKM. V lost 3 bases and J lost 3, with 8 bases in between.

This clone was seen at least ten times. The V call is TRBV6-2 or TRBV6-3, the J call TRBJ2-2, with 10 bases matching TRBD2. Germline assignment: CDR1 MNHEY and CDR2 SVGEGT. The CDR3 has 18 amino acids. The V and J ends lost 2 bases and 3 bases, in that order; junction bases with no gene match: 9. CDR3 nucleotides: TGTGCCAGCAGTTACACACCGGGACTAGCGTCAGACACCGGGGAGCTGTTTTTT. Translation gives CASSYTPGLASDTGELFF.

The rearrangement uses TRBV30 and TRBJ1-6; no reliable D call. The CDR3 covers 14 residues. Germline CDR1 reads GTSNPN; CDR2 reads SVGIG (reference sequence). V was trimmed by 0 bases and J by 7 bases, leaving 10 bases between them. In DNA, the CDR3 is TGTGCCTGGAGTGTAGGCCGGCAAAATTCACCCCTCCACTTT. Protein: CAWSVGRQNSPLHF.

The genes are TRBV20-1 and TRBJ1-1, with D possibly TRBD1 on 6 matching bases. Trimming pared 0 bases from V and 8 bases from J, leaving 13 bases between. Germline V CDR1 and CDR2: DFQATT, SNEGSKA (reference sequence). The CDR3 covers 13 residues. Written as DNA, the CDR3 is TGCAGTGCTAGAGAGGGGGGGGCTGGAGAAGCTTTCTTT. The encoded protein is CSAREGGAGEAFF.

This clone has a handful of counts. This sequence joins TRBV6-2 or TRBV6-3 and TRBJ1-5; the match to TRBD1 covers 8 bases. The CDR3 spans 14 residues. Germline V gives CDR1 MNHEY, CDR2 SVGEGT. The ends lost 8 bases at V and 7 bases at J; junction bases unmatched: 10. The CDR3 sequence: CASWGGQGWQPQHF. CDR3 nucleotides: TGTGCCAGCTGGGGCGGACAGGGCTGGCAGCCCCAGCATTTT.